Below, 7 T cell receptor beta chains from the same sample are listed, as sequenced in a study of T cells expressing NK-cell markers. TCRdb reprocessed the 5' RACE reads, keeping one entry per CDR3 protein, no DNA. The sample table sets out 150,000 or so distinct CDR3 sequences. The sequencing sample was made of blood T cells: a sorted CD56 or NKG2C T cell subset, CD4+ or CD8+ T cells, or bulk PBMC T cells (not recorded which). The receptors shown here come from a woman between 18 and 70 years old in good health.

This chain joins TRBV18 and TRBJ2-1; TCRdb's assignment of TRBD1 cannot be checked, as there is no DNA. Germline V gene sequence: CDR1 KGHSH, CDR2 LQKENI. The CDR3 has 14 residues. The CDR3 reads CASSARTGGDEQFF.

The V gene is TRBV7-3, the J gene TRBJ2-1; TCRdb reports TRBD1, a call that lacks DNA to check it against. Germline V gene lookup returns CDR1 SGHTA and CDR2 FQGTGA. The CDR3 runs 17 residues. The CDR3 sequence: CASSLRGGSGPYNEQFF.

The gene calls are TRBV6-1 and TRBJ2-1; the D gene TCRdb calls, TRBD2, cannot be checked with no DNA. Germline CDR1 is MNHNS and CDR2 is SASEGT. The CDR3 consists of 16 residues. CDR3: CASSENPGLAGNEQFF.

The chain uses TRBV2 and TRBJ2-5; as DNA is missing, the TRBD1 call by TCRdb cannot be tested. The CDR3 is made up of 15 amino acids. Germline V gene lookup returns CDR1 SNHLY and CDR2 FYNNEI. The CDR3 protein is CASPPGLNGLGTQYF.

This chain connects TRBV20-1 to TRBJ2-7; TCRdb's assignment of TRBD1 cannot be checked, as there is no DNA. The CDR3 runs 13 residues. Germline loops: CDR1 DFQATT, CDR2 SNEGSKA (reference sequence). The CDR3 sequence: CSAGDRSSYEQYF.

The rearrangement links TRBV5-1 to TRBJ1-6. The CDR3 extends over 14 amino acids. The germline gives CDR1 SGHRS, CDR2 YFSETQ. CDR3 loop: CASSPGEGSSPLHF. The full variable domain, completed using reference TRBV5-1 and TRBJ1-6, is KAGVTQTPRYLIKTRGQQVTLSCSPISGHRSVSWYQQTPGQGLQFLFEYFSETQRNKGNFPGRFSGRQFSNSRSEMNVSTLELGDSALYLCASSPGEGSSPLHFGNGTRLTVT.

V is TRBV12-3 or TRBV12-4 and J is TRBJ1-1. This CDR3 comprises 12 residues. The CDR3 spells CASDRGGTEAFF.